These 30 T cell receptor beta chains share one sample of origin, sequenced in a study of T cell changes during pregnancy in multiple sclerosis. Sequenced by immunoSEQ multiplex PCR; TCRdb stores in-frame clones only, minus some. The sample consists of about 41,000 clones, 85% to 95% of them appearing once. The starting material was CD8+ T cells from peripheral blood mononuclear cells, obtained in the third trimester of pregnancy. These receptors came from a female donor with multiple sclerosis, enrolled in a pregnancy study.

The gene calls are TRBV21-1 and TRBJ2-7; TRBD2, the table's D call, lacks a check against the DNA. TRBV21-1 is designated a pseudogene. This CDR3 comprises 17 residues. CDR3 region: CASSCGGSGRAGYEQYF. For the CDR3, the DNA is TGTGCCAGCAGCTGTGGGGGTAGCGGGAGGGCCGGATATGAGCAGTACTTC.

On this clone itself: One end of the junction does not line up with germline, which may come from a read error. The V gene is TRBV30, the J gene TRBJ2-2; possibly TRBD2 for D (6 bases). Germline V gene lookup returns CDR1 GTSNPN and CDR2 SVGIG (reference sequence). CDR3 length: 15 amino acids. CDR3 region: CVWSVLREDTGELFF. The CDR3 DNA reads TGTGTCTGGAGTGTACTGAGGGAGGACACCGGGGAGCTGTTTTTT.

This chain connects TRBV7-6 to TRBJ1-1; TRBD1 agrees at 7 bases. The CDR3 length is 15 residues. The trim removed 4 bases at V and 4 bases at J, leaving 9 bases unmatched. The germline V gene encodes CDR1 SGHVS and CDR2 FNYEAQ. This CDR3 is CASSYQGGRSTEAFF. The CDR3 nucleotides read TGTGCCAGCAGCTACCAGGGGGGTCGAAGCACTGAAGCTTTCTTT.

Here the CDR3 DNA reads TGTGCCAGCAGTTTACAGGGGCTAAGTAAAGAGACCCAGTACTTC. This gives the protein CASSLQGLSKETQYF. This sequence joins TRBV28 and TRBJ2-5; tentatively, D is TRBD1 (6 bases). Trimming left V 2 bases short and J 3 bases short, with 13 bases between. The CDR3 has 15 amino acids. Germline CDR1 and CDR2: MDHEN and SYDVKM.

The chain is built from TRBV7-8 and TRBJ2-7, with 7 bases identical to TRBD1. V lost 1 base, J lost 0 bases, and 3 bases stayed unmatched. The germline V gene encodes CDR1 SGHVS and CDR2 FQNEAQ. The CDR3 covers 15 residues. This chain's CDR3 is CASSLVGTVSYEQYF. The CDR3 nucleotides read TGTGCCAGCAGCTTAGTAGGGACAGTCTCCTACGAGCAGTACTTC.

This rearrangement joins TRBV27 to TRBJ1-1; maybe TRBD1 (5 bases). The CDR3 length is 14 residues. In germline, CDR1 is MNHEY, CDR2 SMNVEV (reference sequence). V was trimmed by 6 bases and J by 8 bases, leaving 19 bases between them. The DNA of the CDR3 is TGTGCCAGCAGCCTTTCCCGGGGACTTAAGGAAGCTTTCTTT. This codes for CASSLSRGLKEAFF.

The chain employs TRBV6-4 and TRBJ2-3; D is possibly TRBD2 (6 bases). Germline assignment: CDR1 MRHNA and CDR2 SNTAGT. V was cut by 0 bases and J by 1 base, with 11 bases left in between. CDR3 length: 16 residues. CDR3 nucleotide sequence: TGTGCCAGCAGTGACTCTAGCGGAAGAGGCACAGATACGCAGTATTTT. As protein: CASSDSSGRGTDTQYF.

This clone was detected only a few times. V and J are TRBV19 and TRBJ2-7; maybe TRBD1 (5 bases). From germline, CDR1 is LNHDA and CDR2 SQIVND (reference sequence). V lost 4 bases to trimming and J lost 3 bases, with 10 bases between them. The CDR3 totals 13 residues. The CDR3 reads CASSTQADYEQYF. The CDR3 DNA follows: TGTGCCAGTAGTACACAGGCGGACTACGAGCAGTACTTC.

The V and J genes are TRBV6-6 and TRBJ1-5; D perhaps matches TRBD1 (5 bases). The CDR3 is 16 residues long. The ends were cut back, 2 bases at V and 2 bases at J, with 13 bases in the middle. Germline V CDR1 and CDR2: MNHNY, SVGAGI (reference sequence). The CDR3 loop reads CASSYTDSSGNQPQHF. In DNA, the CDR3 is TGTGCCAGCAGTTACACAGACAGCTCGGGCAATCAGCCCCAGCATTTT.

CDR3 DNA: TGTGCCAGCAGTTTACCGCGGGAGGCTGGCAATGAGCAGTTCTTC. Translating it yields CASSLPREAGNEQFF. The gene calls are TRBV28 and TRBJ2-1, with 8 bases that match TRBD2. J lost 6 bases, V lost 2 bases, and 6 bases had no gene match. The CDR3 is made up of 15 amino acids. Per the germline V gene, CDR1 is MDHEN and CDR2 is SYDVKM.

The V gene is TRBV4-1, the J gene TRBJ2-1; tentative D call: TRBD2 (6 bases). The CDR3 has 13 residues. The germline CDR1 and CDR2 sequences are MGHRA and YSYEKL. Trimming pared 3 bases from V and 9 bases from J, leaving 12 bases between. The CDR3 loop is CASSHLTSGEQFF. For the CDR3, the DNA is TGCGCCAGCAGCCACCTGACTAGTGGTGAGCAGTTCTTC.

The CDR3 loop reads CASSVKAGTGKEKLFF. The CDR3 nucleotides are TGTGCCAGTAGCGTAAAGGCCGGGACAGGAAAGGAAAAACTGTTTTTT. This chain links TRBV19 with TRBJ1-4, with 8 bases lining up with TRBD1. The CDR3 contains 16 residues. Trimming took 6 bases from V and 8 from J; bases not matched to a gene: 14. CDR1 and CDR2 from the germline V gene are LNHDA and SQIVND (reference sequence).

The chain links TRBV11-2 to TRBJ1-6; 10 nucleotides line up with TRBD1. Germline trimming cut 1 base from V and 8 bases from J; bases unmatched to any gene: 5. The CDR3 length is 16 residues. The germline gives CDR1 SGHAT, CDR2 FQNNGV. The CDR3 coding sequence is TGTGCCAGCAGCTTAGGGGGGACAGGGGAGGATTCACCCCTCCACTTT. Its translation is CASSLGGTGEDSPLHF.

The chain uses TRBV6-5 and TRBJ2-2; perhaps TRBD1 as D (6 bases). Germline assignment: CDR1 MNHEY and CDR2 SVGAGI. Trimming removed 0 bases from V and 5 bases from J, with 13 bases in between. This CDR3 comprises 16 residues. CDR3 amino acids: CASSYSPGVDTGELFF. In DNA, the CDR3 is TGTGCCAGCAGTTACTCACCAGGGGTTGATACCGGGGAGCTGTTTTTT.

About this clone: The germline gene is not matched at one end of the junction; a read error may be the cause. The V gene is TRBV5-4, the J gene TRBJ2-7, with a weak D call TRBD1 (5 bases). Looked up from germline, CDR1 is SGHNT and CDR2 is YYREEE (reference sequence). This CDR3 region has 12 residues. The CDR3 spells CASSSNLGRLNF. The CDR3 DNA sequence: TGTGCCAGCAGCTCTAATTTGGGGCGCCTCAACTTC. The variable domain in full, with the rest retrieved from reference TRBV5-4 and TRBJ2-7, is ETGVTQSPTHLIKTRGQQVTLRCSSQSGHNTVSWYQQALGQGPQFIFQYYREEENGRGNFPPRFSGLQFPNYSSELNVNALELDDSALYLCASSSNLGRLNFGPGTRLTVT.

The genes are TRBV12-5 and TRBJ1-5; D might be TRBD1 (6 bases). This CDR3 contains 17 residues. V lost 0 bases and J 2 bases, leaving 14 bases between the germline ends. The germline CDR1 and CDR2 sequences are LGHNT and FRNRAP. The CDR3 coding sequence is TGTGCTAGTGGTTTGGTTCTGTCAGGGGAAGGCAATCAGCCCCAGCATTTT. It is translated as CASGLVLSGEGNQPQHF.

In this sample, this clone turned up once. The V gene is TRBV4-3, the J gene TRBJ1-2; D might be TRBD1 (5 bases). Trimming shortened V by 5 bases and J by 7 bases, and 8 bases separated the two germline ends. The CDR3 totals 11 residues. Germline loops: CDR1 LGHNA, CDR2 YSLEER. The CDR3 spells CASSSRGGYTF. Written as DNA, the CDR3 is TGCGCCAGCAGCTCTAGGGGTGGCTACACCTTC.

The chain couples TRBV5-3 to TRBJ2-5; 11 positions agree with TRBD2. TRBV5-3 is placed among ORFs of uncertain function. This CDR3 comprises 18 residues. The J segment lost 1 base and the V segment lost 0 bases, leaving 8 bases of the junction unmatched. CDR3 coding DNA: TGTGCCAGAAGCTTGGCACTAGCGGGAGCCCACTTCCAAGAGACCCAGTACTTC. The encoded protein is CARSLALAGAHFQETQYF.

The rearrangement links TRBV4-1 to TRBJ1-4; D not resolved. The ends were cut back, 0 bases at V and 8 bases at J, with 4 bases in the middle. The CDR3 length is 12 residues. Germline lookup yields CDR1 MGHRA and CDR2 YSYEKL. CDR3 amino acids: CASSQDREKLFF. In nucleotides, the CDR3 is TGCGCCAGCAGCCAAGATCGGGAAAAACTGTTTTTT.

The V and J genes are TRBV27 and TRBJ1-2, with a possible D match to TRBD1 (6 bases). From germline, CDR1 is MNHEY and CDR2 SMNVEV (reference sequence). This CDR3 is built from 13 residues. Trimming took 2 bases from V and 5 from J, leaving 9 bases between them. CDR3 in amino acids: CASSLKGGYGYTF. The CDR3 DNA is TGTGCCAGCAGTTTAAAGGGGGGGTATGGCTACACCTTC.

The CDR3 here is CASSFSGGASQETQYF. CDR3 nucleotide sequence: TGTGCCAGCAGCTTTTCGGGGGGGGCTAGTCAAGAGACCCAGTACTTC. This chain connects TRBV7-9 to TRBJ2-5; 8 bases fit TRBD2. The CDR3 loop spans 16 amino acids. CDR1 and CDR2 (germline): SEHNR, FQNEAQ (reference sequence). V shed 3 bases, J shed 2 bases, and the junction held 8 bases outside the gene matches.

The rearrangement uses TRBV6-5 and TRBJ1-2; weak D call: TRBD1 (5 bases). This CDR3 comprises 15 residues. Germline V CDR1 and CDR2: MNHEY, SVGAGI. V dropped 1 base and J dropped 6 bases, with 15 bases sitting between them. The CDR3 bases are TGTGCCAGCAGTTACTTTGCGGGGCGAATCGATGGCTACACCTTC. Residues: CASSYFAGRIDGYTF.

The chain has TRBV27 and TRBJ2-7; 9 positions agree with TRBD1. This CDR3 is built from 14 residues. V gave up 4 bases and J gave up 4 bases; unmatched junction bases: 5. Germline V lookup: CDR1 MNHEY, CDR2 SMNVEV (reference sequence). DNA of the CDR3: TGTGCCAGCAGTTCCGGACAGGGGTTTTACGAGCAGTACTTC. Its translation: CASSSGQGFYEQYF.

The CDR3 coding sequence is TGCAGCGTTAGGACTCTATCCTACAATGAGCAGTTCTTC. It codes for CSVRTLSYNEQFF. V gene TRBV29-1 combines with J gene TRBJ2-1; weak D call: TRBD2 (5 bases). Germline assignment: CDR1 SQVTM and CDR2 ANQGSEA. The germline V and J ends were trimmed by 5 bases and 1 base, with 9 bases remaining between them. There are 13 residues in the CDR3.

The chain has TRBV2 and TRBJ2-1; 11 nucleotides align to TRBD1. Looked up from germline, CDR1 is SNHLY and CDR2 is FYNNEI. This CDR3 is 14 amino acids long. With 4 bases clipped from V and 8 bases from J, the junction kept 4 bases outside the gene matches. CDR3 in DNA: TGTGCCAGCAGTGGGACAGGGGGCGCCTATGAGCAGTTCTTC. Translation gives CASSGTGGAYEQFF.

The chain recombines TRBV7-9 with TRBJ2-7, with 8 bases that match TRBD2. The germline V gene has CDR1 SEHNR and CDR2 FQNEAQ (reference sequence). Trimming cost V 4 bases and J 6 bases; bases outside gene matches: 11. This CDR3 has 15 amino acids. The CDR3 sequence is CASSSSGSASVEQYF. The DNA for the CDR3 is TGTGCCAGCAGCTCCAGCGGGAGCGCATCAGTCGAGCAGTACTTC.

The chain has TRBV28 and TRBJ2-1, with TRBD2 identical over 10 bases. CDR1 and CDR2 from the germline V gene are MDHEN and SYDVKM. This CDR3 region has 16 residues. The V segment lost 7 bases and the J segment 5 bases; nucleotides outside the gene matches: 11. The DNA for the CDR3 is TGTGCCAGCACGACCCCCGGGACTAGCGCTAACAATGAGCAGTTCTTC. This codes for CASTTPGTSANNEQFF. Based on the CDR3 plus reference TRBV28 and TRBJ2-1, the full variable domain is DVKVTQSSRYLVKRTGEKVFLECVQDMDHENMFWYRQDPGLGLRLIYFSYDVKMKEKGDIPEGYSVSREKKERFSLILESASTNQTSMYLCASTTPGTSANNEQFFGPGTRLTVL.

The rearrangement links TRBV5-4 to TRBJ2-2; no clear D. From germline, CDR1 is SGHNT and CDR2 YYREEE (reference sequence). This CDR3 comprises 13 residues. V was pared by 5 bases and J by 6 bases, with 11 bases between. The CDR3 sequence: CASRRDGSGELFF. As DNA, the CDR3 is TGTGCCAGCAGGCGAGACGGGTCCGGGGAGCTGTTTTTT.

V and J are TRBV9 and TRBJ1-2; D is unresolved. This CDR3 is 11 amino acids long. Germline values: CDR1 SGDLS, CDR2 YYNGEE. Between the trimmed V and J ends, which lost 5 bases and 5 bases, there was a span of 7 bases. Written as DNA, the CDR3 is TGTGCCAGCAGTAATAGTTATGGCTACACCTTC. It yields the protein CASSNSYGYTF.

This clone appeared once. J is TRBJ2-7 and V is TRBV11-2, with D perhaps matching TRBD1 (5 bases). Trimming cost V 0 bases and J 3 bases, with 6 bases left between them. CDR1 SGHAT and CDR2 FQNNGV come from the germline V gene. This CDR3 has 13 residues. CDR3 coding DNA: TGTGCCAGCAGCTTAGAAAGGGGCTACGAGCAGTACTTC. Translated, it gives CASSLERGYEQYF. Based on the CDR3 plus reference TRBV11-2 and TRBJ2-7, the full variable domain is EAGVAQSPRYKIIEKRQSVAFWCNPISGHATLYWYQQILGQGPKLLIQFQNNGVVDDSQLPKDRFSAERLKGVDSTLKIQPAKLEDSAVYLCASSLERGYEQYFGPGTRLTVT.